This TCR beta chain was found in a study of blood T cell repertoires in COVID-19. Background on the study: Material from acute and convalescent COVID-19 was sourced from the United States, Italy and Spain. Sources were T cells, B-cell-depleted T cells, or PBMCs; the material itself was cDNA or gDNA.

Original handling: Researchers report that nucleated cell counts were estimated from reference gene primer amplification. Generated by immunoSEQ multiplex PCR, the TCRdb table keeps only in-frame clones and is missing some. V and J calls and clone size are as listed in that table; D and trimming were resolved from the DNA. The data contain just under 60,000 clones, 70% to 80% of them singletons. The CDR3 loop spans 13 amino acids. Germline CDR1 and CDR2: SGHRS and YFSETQ. V lost 3 bases to trimming and J lost 8 bases; unmatched junction nucleotides: 6. The sample consisted of peripheral blood. The rearrangement uses TRBV5-1 and TRBJ1-1, with TRBD1 identical over 8 bases. This receptor was obtained from an elderly man with acute or convalescent COVID-19. The CDR3 spells CASSSGTGVEAFF. The DNA for the CDR3 is TGCGCCAGCAGCTCCGGGACAGGAGTCGAAGCTTTCTTT.